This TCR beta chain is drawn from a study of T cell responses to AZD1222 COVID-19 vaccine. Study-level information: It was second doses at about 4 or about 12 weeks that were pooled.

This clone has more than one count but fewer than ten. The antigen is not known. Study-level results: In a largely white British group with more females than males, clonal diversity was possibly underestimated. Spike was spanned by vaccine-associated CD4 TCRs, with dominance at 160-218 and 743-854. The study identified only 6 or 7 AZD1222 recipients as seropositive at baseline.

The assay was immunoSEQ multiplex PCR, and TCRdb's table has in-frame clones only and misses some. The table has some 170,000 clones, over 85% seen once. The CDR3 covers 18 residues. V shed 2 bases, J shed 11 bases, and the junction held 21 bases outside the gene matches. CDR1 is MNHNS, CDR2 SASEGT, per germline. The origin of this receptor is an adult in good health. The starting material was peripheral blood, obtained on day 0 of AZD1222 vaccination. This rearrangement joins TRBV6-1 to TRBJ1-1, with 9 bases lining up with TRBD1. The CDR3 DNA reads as TGTGCCAGCAGTGAACCCCGTCGGATCGTTACCCGGGACAGGGAGGCTTTCTTT. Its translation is CASSEPRRIVTRDREAFF.